One sample yielded the 16 T cell receptor beta chains listed below, sequenced in a study of T cells in Graves' hyperthyroidism and ophthalmopathy. Amplification of TCR beta CDR3 regions used RNA as the template. RT-PCR in the first round (using the HTBI primer set) targeted the TCR CDR3. TCRdb passed the multiplex PCR reads through MiXCR, listing each CDR3 protein once. The sample lists a few hundred thousand distinct CDR3 sequences, more than 20% occurring once. Material: blood. The receptors were gathered from a man aged 45-65 years with Graves' hyperthyroidism.

The chain uses TRBV6-1 and TRBJ2-1; no clear D. Trimming took off 5 bases at V and 2 bases at J, with 16 bases between the two ends. CDR1 is MNHNS, CDR2 SASEGT, per germline. The CDR3 runs 16 residues. The CDR3 DNA sequence: TGTGCCAGCAGTTATTCATCAGCGCTGACCTACAATGAGCAGTTCTTC. This encodes CASSYSSALTYNEQFF.

The table lists this clonotype with a few counts. This chain uses TRBV7-2 with TRBJ2-3; possibly TRBD2 for D (6 bases). Germline V gives CDR1 SGHTA, CDR2 FQGNSA. Trimming removed 2 bases at V and 6 bases at J, with 27 bases between. There are 19 residues in the CDR3. CDR3 nucleotides: TGTGCCAGCAGCTTATCCCCCGCTAAAAACCCTGAGGGACTTGATACGCAGTATTTT. Translated: CASSLSPAKNPEGLDTQYF.

The chain is built from TRBV5-1 and TRBJ1-4; 9 bases fit TRBD1. The CDR3 totals 15 residues. Germline lookup yields CDR1 SGHRS and CDR2 YFSETQ. Unmatched junction bases numbered 3, after V lost 4 bases and J lost 2 bases. CDR3 sequence (DNA): TGCGCCAGCAGCGAGGACAGGGGTACTAATGAAAAACTGTTTTTT. Its protein product is CASSEDRGTNEKLFF.

Only a few counts were recorded for this clonotype. The chain employs TRBV5-1 and TRBJ2-3; TRBD2 matches 14 bases. Germline loops: CDR1 SGHRS, CDR2 YFSETQ. The CDR3 loop spans 16 amino acids. The junction had 2 bases not matched to a gene; V was cut back by 0 bases and J by 5 bases. DNA of the CDR3: TGCGCCAGCAGCTTGGGACTAGCGGGAGGGAGAGATACGCAGTATTTT. Protein product: CASSLGLAGGRDTQYF.

The CDR3 DNA follows: TGCGCCAGCAGCCGGGGTGGAAAGGTGTCCTACAATGAGCAGTTCTTC. Amino acid sequence: CASSRGGKVSYNEQFF. The rearrangement uses TRBV5-1 and TRBJ2-1; D is possibly TRBD2 (5 bases). The CDR3 loop spans 16 amino acids. Trimming stripped 4 bases from V and 1 base from J, with 15 bases between. Looked up from germline, CDR1 is SGHRS and CDR2 is YFSETQ.

In its sample, this clonotype was seen many times. V is TRBV30 and J is TRBJ2-3; 8 nucleotides match TRBD2. Germline trimming cut 0 bases from V and 0 bases from J; bases unmatched to any gene: 2. This CDR3 has 15 amino acids. CDR1 GTSNPN and CDR2 SVGIG come from the germline V gene (reference sequence). CDR3 nucleotides: TGTGCCTGGAGTGTACTAGCGGCTAGCACAGATACGCAGTATTTT. Encoded protein: CAWSVLAASTDTQYF. Based on the CDR3 plus reference TRBV30 and TRBJ2-3, the full variable domain is SQTIHQWPATLVQPVGSPLSLECTVEGTSNPNLYWYRQAAGRGLQLLFYSVGIGQISSEVPQNLSASRPQDRQFILSSKKLLLSDSGFYLCAWSVLAASTDTQYFGPGTRLTVL.

This clonotype has at least ten counts. This chain uses TRBV6-1 with TRBJ2-7; D is tentatively TRBD1 or TRBD2 (7 bases each). Germline CDR1 and CDR2: MNHNS and SASEGT. The length of the CDR3 is 15 residues. Trimming shortened V by 1 base and J by 5 bases, and 15 bases separated the two germline ends. CDR3 in amino acids: CASSEVTGREHEQYF. The CDR3 nucleotides read TGTGCCAGCAGTGAAGTGACAGGGCGGGAGCACGAGCAGTACTTC.

This clonotype was found once. This chain links TRBV10-3 with TRBJ2-1; TRBD2 agrees at 9 bases. CDR1 and CDR2 from the germline V gene are ENHRY and SYGVKD. The CDR3 consists of 15 residues. Germline trimming cut 2 bases from V and 7 bases from J; bases unmatched to any gene: 6. In DNA form, the CDR3 reads TGTGCCATCAGTGAGGGTAGCGGGAGATTTAATGAGCAGTTCTTC. Amino acid sequence: CAISEGSGRFNEQFF.

On this clonotype itself: A much larger clone sits a single nucleotide away, making a read error possible. The chain has TRBV7-8 and TRBJ2-1; 7 bases match TRBD2. Germline assignment: CDR1 SGHVS and CDR2 FQNEAQ. This CDR3 spans 15 amino acids. For the CDR3, the DNA is TGTGCCAGCAGCTTAGGGCTAGCGGCTACAAATGAGCGGTTCTTC. It encodes CASSLGLAATNERFF. The variable domain in full, with the rest retrieved from reference TRBV7-8 and TRBJ2-1, is GAGVSQSPRYKVAKRGQDVALRCDPISGHVSLFWYQQALGQGPEFLTYFQNEAQLDKSGLPSDRFFAERPEGSVSTLKIQRTQQEDSAVYLCASSLGLAATNERFFGPGTRLTVL.

This clonotype was seen at least ten times. V gene TRBV2 combines with J gene TRBJ2-5; D not resolved. V was cut by 5 bases and J by 3 bases, with 10 bases left in between. The length of the CDR3 is 13 residues. Germline-derived CDR1 and CDR2 are SNHLY and FYNNEI. CDR3: CASSLTREETQYF. DNA of the CDR3: TGTGCCAGCAGTCTTACAAGGGAAGAGACCCAGTACTTC.

This rearrangement joins TRBV19 to TRBJ1-4; D is possibly TRBD1 (6 bases). V lost 4 bases and J lost 7, with 7 bases in between. The CDR3 is 12 amino acids. In germline, CDR1 is LNHDA, CDR2 SQIVND (reference sequence). The CDR3 spells CASSTGVEKLFF. The CDR3 DNA reads as TGTGCCAGTAGTACAGGGGTTGAAAAACTGTTTTTT.

This clonotype was seen more than once but under ten times. This sequence joins TRBV7-9 and TRBJ1-1; a possible D gene is TRBD1 (5 bases). Germline assignment: CDR1 SEHNR and CDR2 FQNEAQ (reference sequence). V was pared by 11 bases and J by 0 bases, with 10 bases between. This CDR3 has 12 amino acids. The CDR3 is CACRDLNTEAFF. CDR3 in DNA: TGTGCCTGCCGGGACTTGAACACTGAAGCTTTCTTT.

CDR3 nucleotide sequence: TGCGCCAGCAGCGTCCGATTAGCGGCCATCTCCTACGAGCAGTACTTC. Its translation is CASSVRLAAISYEQYF. The J gene is TRBJ2-7, the V gene TRBV5-1; TRBD2 might be the D (6 bases). Germline CDR1 is SGHRS and CDR2 is YFSETQ. CDR3 size: 16 residues. V lost 4 bases to trimming and J lost 0 bases, with 17 bases between them.

This clonotype has ten or more counts. The chain uses TRBV6-1 and TRBJ2-7; D not certain. Germline loops: CDR1 MNHNS, CDR2 SASEGT. The V gene lost 8 bases and the J gene lost 9 bases, with 17 bases spanning the gap. This CDR3 region has 12 residues. In DNA, the CDR3 is TGTGCCAGCTCGTTCACCGGTCGCGGGCAGTACTTC. It codes for CASSFTGRGQYF.

This clonotype has just a few counts. The chain uses TRBV27 and TRBJ2-7; weak D call: TRBD2 (6 bases). The CDR3 consists of 14 residues. Per germline, CDR1 MNHEY and CDR2 SMNVEV (reference sequence). The V gene lost 6 bases and the J gene lost 1 base, with 13 bases spanning the gap. CDR3 region: CASSQLGRSYEQYF. The DNA of the CDR3 is TGTGCCAGCAGCCAACTGGGGAGGTCCTACGAGCAGTACTTC.

V usage is TRBV20-1 and J usage is TRBJ2-3, with 11 bases aligning to TRBD2. Germline CDR1 and CDR2: DFQATT and SNEGSKA (reference sequence). CDR3 length equals 16 residues. The J segment lost 4 bases and the V segment lost 4 bases, leaving 10 bases of the junction unmatched. In DNA form, the CDR3 reads TGCAGTGCTACCCGGACTAGCGGGCACAGCCCAGATACGCAGTATTTT. This encodes CSATRTSGHSPDTQYF.